This is a list of T cell receptor beta chains from one sample in a study of blood T cell repertoires in COVID-19. Only in-frame clones appear in the TCRdb table, and some are missing; sequencing was by immunoSEQ multiplex PCR. The sample yields 200,000 to 300,000 clones, roughly 87% seen once. Source material: peripheral blood. These receptors all stem from a man in his 60s who had recovered from COVID-19. CDR3s include the opening cysteine and the closing phenylalanine or tryptophan. Each record gives: V gene, CDR3 protein.

V: TRBV18
CDR3: CASSPGQGYGYTF

V: TRBV27
CDR3: CASKVGESYGYTF

V: TRBV4-1
CDR3: CASSQDRGYYGYTF

V: TRBV2
CDR3: CASSGRDRVYEQFF

V: TRBV19
CDR3: CASSREGTIAGGQQFF

V: TRBV18
CDR3: CASSANYREGTEAFF

V: TRBV6-5
CDR3: CASSYSWYGGETQYF

V: TRBV2
CDR3: CASLSGRSNEKLFF

V: TRBV20-1
CDR3: CSASSGVSSYNEQFF

V: TRBV5-1
CDR3: CASSLWERNTEAFF

V: TRBV10-3
CDR3: CAIRMTGENTEAFF

V: TRBV24-1
CDR3: CATSDTQTGRGEQFF

V: TRBV3-1/TRBV3-2
CDR3: CASSQAAYNEQFF

V: TRBV19
CDR3: CASSRRTGMNTEAFF

V: TRBV3-1/TRBV3-2
CDR3: CASSQGGSSYPHGYTF

V: TRBV7-9
CDR3: CASSSTGPVSPLHF

V: TRBV24-1
CDR3: CATSDTLASLNNEQFF

V: TRBV11-2
CDR3: CASSLVAGAGTDTQYF

V: TRBV5-1
CDR3: CASSLVEETQYF

V: TRBV6-5
CDR3: CASSRSPLPGYGYTF

V: TRBV5-4
CDR3: CASSSVDSRYGYTF

V: TRBV3-1/TRBV3-2
CDR3: CASSLHGVQTQYF

V: TRBV5-3
CDR3: CARSLLGELFF

V: TRBV28
CDR3: CASSYGGPGNTIYF

V: TRBV7-9
CDR3: CASSLDMNTEAFF

V: TRBV2
CDR3: CASSERTGGTEAFF

V: TRBV11-2
CDR3: CASSLGQVSEAFF

V: TRBV28
CDR3: CASSSRGADSYNEQFF

V: TRBV5-6
CDR3: CASSLGVTGYSPLHF

V: TRBV7-9
CDR3: CASSLETSGGLIIYNEQFF

V: TRBV11-1
CDR3: CASSGQGYGELFF

V: TRBV19
CDR3: CASSLGSSPGFKHF

V: TRBV19
CDR3: CASSSPPGTGFYNEQFF

V: TRBV7-9
CDR3: CASRGPVSQETQYF

V: TRBV7-9
CDR3: CASNLPQDSGENYEQYF

V: TRBV19
CDR3: CASSPRTSDVAKNIQYF

V: TRBV5-1
CDR3: CASSLATSGGYEQYF

V: TRBV27
CDR3: CASSFRGRGRNYGYTF

V: TRBV20-1
CDR3: CSASRFDTQYF

V: TRBV4-1
CDR3: CASSQEPSVRNIQYF

V: TRBV7-6
CDR3: CASSLMGGGPTDTQYF

V: TRBV6-5
CDR3: CASSSYRGRSYEQYF

V: TRBV29-1
CDR3: CSAQTDDNSPLHF

V: TRBV7-2
CDR3: CASSLAGVPYNSPLHF

V: TRBV25-1
CDR3: CASSDPRTGRETQYF

V: TRBV18
CDR3: CASSPPGLNSGANVLTF

V: TRBV5-5
CDR3: CASSVGQGNQETQYF

V: TRBV27
CDR3: CASSLYSSTDTQYF

V: TRBV24-1
CDR3: CATSPPGQGLPGELFF

V: TRBV5-8
CDR3: CASSFPQWGTENQPQHF

V: TRBV27
CDR3: CASSLGANTEAFF

V: TRBV29-1
CDR3: CSVDDRIYTEAFF

V: TRBV3-1/TRBV3-2
CDR3: CASSQRIGGELFF

V: TRBV10-3
CDR3: CAISGGTDNQPQHF

V: TRBV3-1/TRBV3-2
CDR3: CASSQLRAGVADTQYF

V: TRBV18
CDR3: CASSPSQTTNEKLFF

V: TRBV20-1
CDR3: CSASLAGASTDTQYF